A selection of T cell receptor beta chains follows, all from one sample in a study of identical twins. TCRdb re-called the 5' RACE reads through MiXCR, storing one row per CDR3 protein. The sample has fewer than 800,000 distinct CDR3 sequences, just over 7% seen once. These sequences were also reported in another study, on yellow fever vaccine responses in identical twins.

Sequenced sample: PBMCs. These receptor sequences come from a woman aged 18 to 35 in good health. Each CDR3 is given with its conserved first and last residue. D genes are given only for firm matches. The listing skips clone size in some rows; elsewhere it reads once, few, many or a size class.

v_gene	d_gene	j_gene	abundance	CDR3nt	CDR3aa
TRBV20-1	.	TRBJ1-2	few	TGCAGTGCTAGAGGACAAATCTTCTATGGCTACACCTTC	CSARGQIFYGYTF
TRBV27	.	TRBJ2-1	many	TGTGCCAGCGCGATAGCTGCTTCCCACAATGAGCAGTTCTTC	CASAIAASHNEQFF
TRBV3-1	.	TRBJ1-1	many	TGTGCCAGCAGCCAAGAAGGGAGGAACACTGAAGCTTTCTTT	CASSQEGRNTEAFF
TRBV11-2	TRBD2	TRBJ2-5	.	TGTGCCAGCAGCCTCTCGGGAGGGCCAAGGGAGACCCAGTACTTC	CASSLSGGPRETQYF
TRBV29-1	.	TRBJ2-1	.	TGCAGCGTTGAAGGCCGGCAGGGAAAGAAGTTCTTC	CSVEGRQGKKFF
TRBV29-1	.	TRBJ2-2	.	TGCAGCGAAGGACAGTTTTTGGACACCGGGGAGCTGTTTTTT	CSEGQFLDTGELFF
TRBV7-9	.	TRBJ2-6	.	TGTGCCAGCAGCCGTGTCGACACAGGGTATATAGCTGGGGCCAACGTCCTGACTTTC	CASSRVDTGYIAGANVLTF
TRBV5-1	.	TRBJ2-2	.	TGCGCCAGCAGCTTGGAACCGGGACTCAACACCGGGGAGCTGTTTTTT	CASSLEPGLNTGELFF
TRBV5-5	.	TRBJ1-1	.	TGTGCCAGCAGCCCTCCTCCCATGAACACTGAAGCTTTCTTT	CASSPPPMNTEAFF
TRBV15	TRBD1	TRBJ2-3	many	TGTGCCACCAGCAGCCGTGCCGGGACAGGGGCAGATACGCAGTATTTT	CATSSRAGTGADTQYF
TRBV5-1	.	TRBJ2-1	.	TGCGCCAGCAGCTTGGGGGGGGGCAAAATTTACAATGAGCAGTTCTTC	CASSLGGGKIYNEQFF
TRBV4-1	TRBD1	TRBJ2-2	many	TGCGCCAGCAGCCCGGGACAGGCGAGTGGGGAGCTGTTTTTT	CASSPGQASGELFF
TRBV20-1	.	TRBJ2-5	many	TGCAGTGCTACCAAACAGAACCAAGAGACCCAGTACTTC	CSATKQNQETQYF
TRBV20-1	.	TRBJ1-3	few	TGCAGTGCTCAGGAGGGTGGCACCTCTGGAAACACCATATATTTT	CSAQEGGTSGNTIYF
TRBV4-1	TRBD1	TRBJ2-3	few	TGCGCCAGCAGCCAAGAGGACAGGGAAGGAGATACGCAGTATTTT	CASSQEDREGDTQYF
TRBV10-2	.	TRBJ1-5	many	TGCGCCAGCAGTGCCGGGGGGGCCCAGCATTTT	CASSAGGAQHF
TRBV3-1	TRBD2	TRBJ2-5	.	TGTGCCAGCAGCCAAGGTTGGCTAGCGGGAGAGGCTGGGCAAGAGACCCAGTACTTC	CASSQGWLAGEAGQETQYF
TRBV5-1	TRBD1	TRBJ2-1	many	TGCGCCAGCAGCTTGGAGGGACAGGGGTCTTACAATGAGCAGTTCTTC	CASSLEGQGSYNEQFF
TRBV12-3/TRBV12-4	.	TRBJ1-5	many	TGTGCCAGCAGTTTTATTGGGCAGGGGATGGGGTCTGGCAATCAGCCCCAGCATTTT	CASSFIGQGMGSGNQPQHF
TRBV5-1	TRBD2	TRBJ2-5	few	TGCGCCAGCAGCCCATCTAGCGGGAGACAGACCCAGTACTTC	CASSPSSGRQTQYF
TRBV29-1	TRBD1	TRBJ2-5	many	TGCAGCGCCTTTGGGACAGGCGGAGGAGAGACCCAGTACTTC	CSAFGTGGGETQYF
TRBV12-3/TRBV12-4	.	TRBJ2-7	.	TGTGCCAGCAGTTTTATCGGTTACGAGCAGTACTTC	CASSFIGYEQYF
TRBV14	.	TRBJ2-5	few	TGTGCCAGCGGGACGACGGGGACAGAGACCCAGTACTTC	CASGTTGTETQYF
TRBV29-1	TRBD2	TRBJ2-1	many	TGCAGCGCCCTGGCGGGAGGGCCTAATGAGCAGTTCTTC	CSALAGGPNEQFF
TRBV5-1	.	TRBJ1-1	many	TGCGCCAGCAGCTTGTACCCACAGGAGAAGAACACTGAAGCTTTCTTT	CASSLYPQEKNTEAFF
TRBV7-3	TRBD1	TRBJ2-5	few	TGTGCCAGCAGCCAGCATGGGACAGGTCAAGAGACCCAGTACTTC	CASSQHGTGQETQYF
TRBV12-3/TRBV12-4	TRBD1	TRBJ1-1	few	TGTGCCAGCAGCCCTTACTTAATGACAGGGACCAACACTGAAGCTTTCTTT	CASSPYLMTGTNTEAFF
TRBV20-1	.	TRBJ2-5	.	TGCAGCTACCCCTGGGGACCGATCCAAGAGACCCAGTACTTC	CSYPWGPIQETQYF
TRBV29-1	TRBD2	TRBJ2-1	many	TGCAGCGTCCCGGTGGAGCGGGGATCCTACAATGAGCAGTTCTTC	CSVPVERGSYNEQFF
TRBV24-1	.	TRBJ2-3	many	TGTGCCACCAGTGAAATAGTGGCAGATACGCAGTATTTT	CATSEIVADTQYF
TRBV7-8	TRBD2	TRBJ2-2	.	TGTGCCAGCAGCATAAGGACTAGCGGGGGGGCGGTCACCGGGGAGCTGTTTTTT	CASSIRTSGGAVTGELFF
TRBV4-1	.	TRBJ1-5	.	TGCGCCAGCAGCCAAGGGGGGGTGCGGCAGCCCCAGCATTTT	CASSQGGVRQPQHF
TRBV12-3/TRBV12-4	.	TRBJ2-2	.	TGTGCCAGCAGCCCCGGGACTGCCTTCAACACCGGGGAGCTGTTTTTT	CASSPGTAFNTGELFF
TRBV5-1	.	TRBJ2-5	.	TGCGCCAGCAGCTTGGGCCAGATGGCGAGGGAAGAGACCCAGTACTTC	CASSLGQMAREETQYF
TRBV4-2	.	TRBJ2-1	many	TGTGCCAGCAGCCAAGATCTCTACAATGAGCAGTTCTTC	CASSQDLYNEQFF
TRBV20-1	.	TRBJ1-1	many	TGCAGTGCTAGATACGGGGGAATGAACACTGAAGCTTTCTTT	CSARYGGMNTEAFF
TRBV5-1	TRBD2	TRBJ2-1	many	TGCGCCAGCAGCTTGGTGCGGGACTACTACAATGAGCAGTTCTTC	CASSLVRDYYNEQFF
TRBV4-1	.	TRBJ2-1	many	TGCGCCAGCAGCCAAGATCTACCTGAGCAGTTCTTC	CASSQDLPEQFF
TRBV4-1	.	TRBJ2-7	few	TGCGCCAGCAGCCAAAGGGACACGGCCTACGAGCAGTACTTC	CASSQRDTAYEQYF
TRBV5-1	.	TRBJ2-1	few	TGCGCCAGCAGCTTGACCAGGGTTTTGTACAATGAGCAGTTCTTC	CASSLTRVLYNEQFF
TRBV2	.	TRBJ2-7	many	TGTGCCAGCAGTGAAAAGGACCTTCTACGTGAGCAGTACTTC	CASSEKDLLREQYF
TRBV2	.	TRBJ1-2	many	TGTGCCAGCAACCGACGTCTAGGTTACTATGGCTACACCTTC	CASNRRLGYYGYTF
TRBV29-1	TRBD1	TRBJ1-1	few	TGCAGCGCCGAGAGGGGGACAGGAAGCACTGAAGCTTTCTTT	CSAERGTGSTEAFF
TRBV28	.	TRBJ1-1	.	TGTGCCAGCAGTACCCACACCTCGAACACTGAAGCTTTCTTT	CASSTHTSNTEAFF
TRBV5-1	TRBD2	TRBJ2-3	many	TGCGCCAGCAGCTCAAGGACTAGCGGGAGTCTTTCAGATACGCAGTATTTT	CASSSRTSGSLSDTQYF
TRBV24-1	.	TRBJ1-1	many	TGTGCCACCAGTGATTCCCGGACCCTGAACACTGAAGCTTTCTTT	CATSDSRTLNTEAFF
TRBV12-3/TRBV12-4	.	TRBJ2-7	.	TGTGCCAGCAGACCCGCCGGGACACCCTACGAGCAGTACTTC	CASRPAGTPYEQYF
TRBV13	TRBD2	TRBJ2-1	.	TGTGCCAGCAGCTTACGGGCTAGCGGGACTAGGACATACCATGAGCAGTTCTTC	CASSLRASGTRTYHEQFF
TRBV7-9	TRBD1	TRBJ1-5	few	TGTGCCAGCAGCCATACAGGGGGGAATCAGCCCCAGCATTTT	CASSHTGGNQPQHF
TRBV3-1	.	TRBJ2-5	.	TGTGCCAGCAGCCATGAAGGGGTTGAGACCCAGTACTTC	CASSHEGVETQYF
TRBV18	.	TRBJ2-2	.	TGTGCCAGCTCAGTAAGAAGGACGAACACCGGGGAGCTGTTTTTT	CASSVRRTNTGELFF